This T cell receptor (beta chain) was recovered during a study of cytomegalovirus exposure and HLA in healthy donors. General study points: In a later analysis, several top co-occurrence clusters appeared linked to parvovirus B19, influenza, CMV and Epstein-Barr virus. In a later analysis, a genetic analysis reported fewer productive-TCR N-insertions in an Asian-associated ancestry cluster than the cohort average.

A word on this clone: Its antigen is not identified.

PCR primers comprised 60 Vbeta and 13 Jbeta primers. Original handling: In a later analysis, tens of millions of unique TCR beta chains included roughly 11 million shared by two or more donors. Measured with immunoSEQ multiplex PCR; TCRdb has only the in-frame clones, and not every one. That table gives V, J and clone size, and the DNA gave D and trimming. The sample lists 240,000 or so clones, approximately 82% seen once, with 8% in the top ten. Losses at the gene ends were 5 bases for V and 4 bases for J; bases not matched to a gene: 10. The CDR3 length is 17 residues. Germline V lookup: CDR1 SEHNR, CDR2 FQNEAQ (reference sequence). This cohort consisted of healthy bone marrow donors.

Sequenced sample: PBMCs. This sequence joins TRBV7-9 and TRBJ2-1; 11 nucleotides line up with TRBD2. This TCR was sampled from a woman aged 55 to 70 in good health and CMV-seropositive. Here the CDR3 reads CASSPRLAGKVYNEQFF. The CDR3 DNA reads as TGTGCCAGCAGCCCAAGACTAGCGGGAAAGGTATACAATGAGCAGTTCTTC. The full variable domain, in which reference TRBV7-9 and TRBJ2-1 provide the parts outside the CDR3, is DTGVSQNPRHKITKRGQNVTFRCDPISEHNRLYWYRQTLGQGPEFLTYFQNEAQLEKSRLLSDRFSAERPKGSFSTLEIQRTEQGDSAMYLCASSPRLAGKVYNEQFFGPGTRLTVL.